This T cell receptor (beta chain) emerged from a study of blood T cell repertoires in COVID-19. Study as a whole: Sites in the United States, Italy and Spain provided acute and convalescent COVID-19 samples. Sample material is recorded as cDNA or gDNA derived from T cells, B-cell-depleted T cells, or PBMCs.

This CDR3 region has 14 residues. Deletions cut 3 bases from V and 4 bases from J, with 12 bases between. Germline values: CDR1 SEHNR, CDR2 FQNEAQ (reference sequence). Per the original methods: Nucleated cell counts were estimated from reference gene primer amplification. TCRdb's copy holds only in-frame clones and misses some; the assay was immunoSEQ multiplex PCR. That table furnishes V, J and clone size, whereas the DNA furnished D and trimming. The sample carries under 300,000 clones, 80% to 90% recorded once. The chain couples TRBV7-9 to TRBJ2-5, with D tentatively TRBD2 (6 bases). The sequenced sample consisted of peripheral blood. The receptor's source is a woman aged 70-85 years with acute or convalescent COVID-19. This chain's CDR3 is CASSLNRRGETQYF. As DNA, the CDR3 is TGTGCCAGCAGCTTGAACAGGCGGGGAGAGACCCAGTACTTC. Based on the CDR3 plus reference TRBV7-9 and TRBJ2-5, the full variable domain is DTGVSQNPRHKITKRGQNVTFRCDPISEHNRLYWYRQTLGQGPEFLTYFQNEAQLEKSRLLSDRFSAERPKGSFSTLEIQRTEQGDSAMYLCASSLNRRGETQYFGPGTRLLVL.